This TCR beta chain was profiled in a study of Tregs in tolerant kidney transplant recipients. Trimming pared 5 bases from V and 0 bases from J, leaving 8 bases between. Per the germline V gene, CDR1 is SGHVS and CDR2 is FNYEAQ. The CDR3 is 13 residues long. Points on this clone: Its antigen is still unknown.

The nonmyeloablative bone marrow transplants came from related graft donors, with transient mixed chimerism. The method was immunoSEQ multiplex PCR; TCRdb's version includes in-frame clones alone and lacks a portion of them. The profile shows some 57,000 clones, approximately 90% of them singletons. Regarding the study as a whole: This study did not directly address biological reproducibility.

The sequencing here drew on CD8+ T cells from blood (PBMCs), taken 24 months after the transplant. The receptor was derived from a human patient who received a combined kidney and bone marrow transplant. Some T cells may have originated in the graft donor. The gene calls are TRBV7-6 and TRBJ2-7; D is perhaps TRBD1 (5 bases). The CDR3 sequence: CASSLGASYEQYF. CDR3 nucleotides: TGTGCCAGCAGCCTAGGGGCCTCCTACGAGCAGTACTTC.